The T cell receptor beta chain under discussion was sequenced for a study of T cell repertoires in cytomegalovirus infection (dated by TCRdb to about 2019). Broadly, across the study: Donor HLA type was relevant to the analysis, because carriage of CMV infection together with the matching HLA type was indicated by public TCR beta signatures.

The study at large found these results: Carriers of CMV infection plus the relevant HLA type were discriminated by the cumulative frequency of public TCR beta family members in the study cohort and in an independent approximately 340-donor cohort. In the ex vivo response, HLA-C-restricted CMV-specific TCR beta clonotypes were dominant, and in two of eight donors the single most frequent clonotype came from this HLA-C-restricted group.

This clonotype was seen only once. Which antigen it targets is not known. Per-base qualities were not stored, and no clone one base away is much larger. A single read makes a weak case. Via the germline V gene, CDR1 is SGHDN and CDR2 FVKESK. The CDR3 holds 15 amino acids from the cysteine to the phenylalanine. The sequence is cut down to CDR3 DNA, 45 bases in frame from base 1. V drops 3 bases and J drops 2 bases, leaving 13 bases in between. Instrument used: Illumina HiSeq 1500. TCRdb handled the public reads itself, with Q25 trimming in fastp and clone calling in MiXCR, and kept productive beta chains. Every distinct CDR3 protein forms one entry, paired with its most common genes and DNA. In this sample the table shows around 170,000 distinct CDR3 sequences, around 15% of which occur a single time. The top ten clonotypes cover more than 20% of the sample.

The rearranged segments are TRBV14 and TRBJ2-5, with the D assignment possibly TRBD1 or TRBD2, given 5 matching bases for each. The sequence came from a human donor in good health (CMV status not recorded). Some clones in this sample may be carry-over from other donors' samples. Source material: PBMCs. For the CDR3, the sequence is CASSHEGLGQETQYF. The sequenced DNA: TGTGCCAGCAGCCACGAGGGGTTGGGGCAAGAGACCCAGTACTTC. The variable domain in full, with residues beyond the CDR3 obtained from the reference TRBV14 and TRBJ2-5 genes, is EAGVTQFPSHSVIEKGQTVTLRCDPISGHDNLYWYRRVMGKEIKFLLHFVKESKQDESGMPNNRFLAERTGGTYSTLKVQPAELEDSGVYFCASSHEGLGQETQYFGPGTRLLVL.